The 8 T cell receptor beta chains below all came from one sample that was sequenced in a study of T cell responses to AZD1222 COVID-19 vaccine. Sequencing was performed with immunoSEQ multiplex PCR; in TCRdb, only in-frame clones are kept and a portion is missing. Among about 120,000 clones listed, 90% were seen once. Here the sequenced sample was peripheral blood, taken on day 0 of AZD1222 vaccination. The source of these receptors is an adult in good health.

The V call is TRBV5-1, the J call TRBJ2-7; 11 bases are a match to TRBD2. Germline V gives CDR1 SGHRS, CDR2 YFSETQ. The CDR3 runs to 15 residues. V lost 3 bases, J lost 2 bases, and 4 bases stayed unmatched. CDR3 amino acids: CASSSSTSGTYEQYF. The CDR3 coding sequence is TGCGCCAGCAGCTCCTCGACTAGCGGGACCTACGAGCAGTACTTC.

The gene calls are TRBV4-1 and TRBJ2-1; 7 bases are a match to TRBD2. Unmatched junction bases numbered 8, after V lost 3 bases and J lost 6 bases. The CDR3 totals 15 residues. CDR1 is MGHRA and CDR2 is YSYEKL in the germline V gene. The CDR3 reads CASSQESSGSNEQFF. CDR3 DNA sequence: TGCGCCAGCAGCCAGGAATCTAGCGGTTCCAATGAGCAGTTCTTC.

The chain joins TRBV3-1 (or the pseudogene TRBV3-2) to TRBJ1-5; TRBD1 matches 8 bases. Germline V gene lookup returns CDR1 LGHDT and CDR2 YNNKEL (reference sequence). The CDR3 contains 13 residues. Trimming took 5 bases from V and 7 from J; bases not matched to a gene: 4. The CDR3 spells CASSGQGSQPQHF. The CDR3 DNA follows: TGTGCCAGCAGCGGACAGGGTAGCCAGCCCCAGCATTTT.

The chain has TRBV15 and TRBJ2-3, with D perhaps TRBD1 (6 bases). V was shortened by 2 bases and J by 7 bases, with 13 bases between the two germline ends. The length of the CDR3 is 14 residues. CDR1 and CDR2 from the germline V gene are LNHNV and YYDKDF (reference sequence). CDR3 sequence (DNA): TGTGCCACCAGCAGAAGGAACAGGGACAATACGCAGTATTTT. Its protein is CATSRRNRDNTQYF. Combining the CDR3 with reference TRBV15 and TRBJ2-3 gives the whole variable domain DAMVIQNPRYQVTQFGKPVTLSCSQTLNHNVMYWYQQKSSQAPKLLFHYYDKDFNNEADTPDNFQSRRPNTSFCFLDIRSPGLGDTAMYLCATSRRNRDNTQYFGPGTRLTVL.

The chain links TRBV18 to TRBJ2-5; the match to TRBD2 covers 8 bases. Trimming at V came to 5 bases and at J to 2 bases, leaving 4 bases not matched to a gene. The CDR3 runs 14 residues. Per the germline V gene, CDR1 is KGHSH and CDR2 is LQKENI. The CDR3 is CASSGLATQETQYF. CDR3 nucleotide sequence: TGTGCCAGCTCAGGACTAGCCACGCAAGAGACCCAGTACTTC.

The chain uses TRBV24-1 and TRBJ1-5; D perhaps matches TRBD1 (6 bases). CDR1 and CDR2 (germline): KGHDR, SFDVKD. V lost 2 bases, J lost 3 bases, and 13 bases lay in between. The CDR3 length is 16 residues. CDR3 DNA sequence: TGTGCCACCAGTGATTCTGCGGGACATTACAATCAGCCCCAGCATTTT. Its protein product is CATSDSAGHYNQPQHF.

The rearrangement uses TRBV13 and TRBJ2-3, with 8 nucleotides matching TRBD2. This CDR3 is 16 amino acids long. Germline V gene data show CDR1 as PRHDT and CDR2 as FYEKMQ (reference sequence). The V gene end was trimmed by 5 bases and the J gene end by 3 bases; junction bases not matched to a gene: 10. The CDR3, as DNA: TGTGCCAGCAGCCCGGCGGGGGGAATGAGTACAGATACGCAGTATTTT. Its protein product is CASSPAGGMSTDTQYF.

This clone appeared a single time. The chain joins TRBV15 to TRBJ1-5; no clear D. V was trimmed by 4 bases and J by 3 bases, leaving 7 bases between them. In germline, CDR1 is LNHNV, CDR2 YYDKDF (reference sequence). The CDR3 loop spans 13 amino acids. The CDR3 DNA sequence: TGTGCCACCAGCAAGCTCCTCAATCAGCCCCAGCATTTT. Protein sequence: CATSKLLNQPQHF.